A selection of T cell receptor beta chains follows, all from one sample in a study of shared clonotypes between healthy human individuals. Assay: immunoSEQ multiplex PCR; the TCRdb copy retains only in-frame clones and omits some. The sample yields a few hundred thousand clones, approximately 79% seen once. Sequences were obtained from PBMCs. The receptors come from a middle-aged woman in good health. Some clones in this sample may be carry-over from other donors' samples. The conserved cysteine and the conserved F or W are not part of the CDR3 here.

v_gene,j_gene,CDR3aa
TRBV10-3,TRBJ2-2,AISGGLAGGGELF
TRBV2,TRBJ2-3,ASSLAGAINTDTQY
TRBV27,TRBJ2-7,ASSLVAASLAGDSLLYEQY
TRBV28,TRBJ2-2,ASSLASGISGELF
TRBV6-6,TRBJ1-1,ASSSSENTEAF
TRBV2,TRBJ1-1,ASSDLLGEAF
TRBV6-5,TRBJ2-1,ASSYGPSSYNEQF
TRBV2,TRBJ1-1,ASSFDRGRNTEAF
TRBV5-4,TRBJ2-7,ASSIGRGARPTEQY
TRBV10-2,TRBJ2-1,ATKGLAANEQF
TRBV11-3,TRBJ1-1,ASSLLGGTEAF
TRBV28,TRBJ1-5,ASSLGPPRGNQPQH
TRBV25-1,TRBJ1-4,ASSEYTGGNEKLF
TRBV5-4,TRBJ2-3,ASSLRTGFDTQY
TRBV18,TRBJ2-7,ASSPRTAFTYEQY
TRBV19,TRBJ2-5,ASSDPGWQETQY
TRBV5-1,TRBJ1-2,ASSFGQNYGYT
TRBV7-2,TRBJ2-7,ASSFTGTESYEQY
TRBV11-2,TRBJ2-1,ASSPHSGPIHNEQF
TRBV29-1,TRBJ2-1,SVEFTAYNEQF
TRBV7-2,TRBJ1-2,ASSDRQGYGYT
TRBV11-3,TRBJ2-3,ASSLGSASDTQY
TRBV28,TRBJ2-4,ASSVRPGAKNIQY
TRBV2,TRBJ2-7,ASSPTPDRVQTTYEQY
TRBV7-8,TRBJ1-3,ASSQAGSGNTIY
TRBV11-1,TRBJ2-7,ASSLGPSGMPYEQY
TRBV9,TRBJ2-7,ASSQRQGTSYEQY
TRBV5-8,TRBJ2-3,ASSTRGTDTQY
TRBV7-9,TRBJ2-7,ASSLRTVHEQY
TRBV28,TRBJ2-1,ALRGGRNEQF
TRBV2,TRBJ1-2,ASSERAVHGYT
TRBV18,TRBJ2-1,ASSQGGEGGNEQF
TRBV19,TRBJ2-7,ASGDWYEQY
TRBV6-6,TRBJ2-2,ASSKTSGSTGELF
TRBV2,TRBJ2-3,ASSNSGTSTDTQY
TRBV6-4,TRBJ2-3,ASSEGTGNTDTQY
TRBV4-2,TRBJ2-3,ASSSWDTDTQY